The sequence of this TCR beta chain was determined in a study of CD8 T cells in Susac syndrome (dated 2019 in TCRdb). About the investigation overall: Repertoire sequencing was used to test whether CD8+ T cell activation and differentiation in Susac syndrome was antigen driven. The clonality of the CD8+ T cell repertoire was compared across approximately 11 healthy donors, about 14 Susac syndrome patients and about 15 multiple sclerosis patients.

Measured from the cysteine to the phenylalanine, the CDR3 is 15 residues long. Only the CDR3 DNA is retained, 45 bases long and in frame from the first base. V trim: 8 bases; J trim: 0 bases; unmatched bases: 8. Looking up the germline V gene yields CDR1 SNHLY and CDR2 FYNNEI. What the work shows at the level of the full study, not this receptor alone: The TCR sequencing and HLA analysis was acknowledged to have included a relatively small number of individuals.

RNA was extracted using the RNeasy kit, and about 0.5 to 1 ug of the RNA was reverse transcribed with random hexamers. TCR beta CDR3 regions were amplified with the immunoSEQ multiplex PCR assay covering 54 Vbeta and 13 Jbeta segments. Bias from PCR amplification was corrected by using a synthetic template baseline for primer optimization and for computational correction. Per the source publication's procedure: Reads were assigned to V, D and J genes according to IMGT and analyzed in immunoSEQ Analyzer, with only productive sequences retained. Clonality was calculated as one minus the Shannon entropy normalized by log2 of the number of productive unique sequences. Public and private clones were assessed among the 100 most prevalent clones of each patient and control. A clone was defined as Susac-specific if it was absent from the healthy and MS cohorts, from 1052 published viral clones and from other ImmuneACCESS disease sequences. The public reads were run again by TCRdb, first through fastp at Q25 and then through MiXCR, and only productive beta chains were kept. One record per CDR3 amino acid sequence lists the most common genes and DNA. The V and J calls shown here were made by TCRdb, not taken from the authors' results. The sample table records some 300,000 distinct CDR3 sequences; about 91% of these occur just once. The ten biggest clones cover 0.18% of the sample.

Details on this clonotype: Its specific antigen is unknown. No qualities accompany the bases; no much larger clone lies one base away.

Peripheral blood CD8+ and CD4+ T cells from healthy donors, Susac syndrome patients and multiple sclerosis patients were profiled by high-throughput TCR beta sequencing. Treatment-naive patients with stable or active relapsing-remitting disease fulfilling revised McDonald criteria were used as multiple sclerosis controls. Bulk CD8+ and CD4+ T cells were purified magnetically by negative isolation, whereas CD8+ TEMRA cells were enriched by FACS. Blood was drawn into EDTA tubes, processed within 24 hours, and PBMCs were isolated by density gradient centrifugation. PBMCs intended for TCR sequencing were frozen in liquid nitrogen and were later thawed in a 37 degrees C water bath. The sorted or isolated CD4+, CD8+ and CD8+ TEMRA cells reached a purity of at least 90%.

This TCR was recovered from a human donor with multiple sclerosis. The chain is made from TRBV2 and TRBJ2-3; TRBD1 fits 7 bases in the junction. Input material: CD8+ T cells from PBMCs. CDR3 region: CASAARGLSTDTQYF. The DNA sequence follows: TGTGCCAGCGCCGCCAGGGGGTTAAGCACAGATACGCAGTATTTT.